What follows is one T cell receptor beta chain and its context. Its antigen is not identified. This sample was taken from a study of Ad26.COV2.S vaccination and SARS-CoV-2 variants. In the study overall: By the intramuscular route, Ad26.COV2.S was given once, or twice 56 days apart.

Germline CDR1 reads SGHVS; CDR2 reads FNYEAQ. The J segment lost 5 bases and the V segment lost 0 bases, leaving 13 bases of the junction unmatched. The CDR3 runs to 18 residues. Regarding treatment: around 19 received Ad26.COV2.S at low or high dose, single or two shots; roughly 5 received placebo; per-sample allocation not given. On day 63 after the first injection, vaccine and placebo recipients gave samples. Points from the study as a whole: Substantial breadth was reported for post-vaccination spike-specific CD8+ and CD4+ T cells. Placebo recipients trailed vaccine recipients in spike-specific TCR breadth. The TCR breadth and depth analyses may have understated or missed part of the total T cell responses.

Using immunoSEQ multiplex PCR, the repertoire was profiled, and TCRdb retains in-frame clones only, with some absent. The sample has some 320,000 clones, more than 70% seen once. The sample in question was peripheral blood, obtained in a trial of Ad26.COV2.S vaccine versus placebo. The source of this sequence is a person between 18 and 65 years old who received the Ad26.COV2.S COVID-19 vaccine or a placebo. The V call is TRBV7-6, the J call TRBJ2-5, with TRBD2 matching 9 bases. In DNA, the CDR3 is TGTGCCAGCAGCTTAGCCTGGGGAGGTAGCGGGGGAGGCGAGACCCAGTACTTC. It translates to CASSLAWGGSGGGETQYF.